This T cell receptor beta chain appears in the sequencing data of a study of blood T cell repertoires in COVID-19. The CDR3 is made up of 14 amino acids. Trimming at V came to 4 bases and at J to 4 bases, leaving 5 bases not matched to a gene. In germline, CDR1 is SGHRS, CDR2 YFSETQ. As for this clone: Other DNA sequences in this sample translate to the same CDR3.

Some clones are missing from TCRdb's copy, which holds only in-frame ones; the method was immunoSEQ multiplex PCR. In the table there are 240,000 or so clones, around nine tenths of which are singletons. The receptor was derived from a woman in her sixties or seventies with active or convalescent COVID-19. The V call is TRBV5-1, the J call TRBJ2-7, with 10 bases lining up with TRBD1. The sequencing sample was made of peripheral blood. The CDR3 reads CASSGDRGGYEQYF. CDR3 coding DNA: TGCGCCAGCAGCGGGGACAGGGGAGGATACGAGCAGTACTTC.